What follows is one T cell receptor (beta chain) and its context. Original methodology: Cell counts per sample came from amplifying reference gene primers. Data came from immunoSEQ multiplex PCR; TCRdb stores just in-frame clones and leaves some out. V, J and clone size were drawn from that table, and D and trimming were deduced from the DNA. Found here are tens of thousands of clones, around 80% of them singletons; the top ten hold approximately 16%. The data were taken from a study of blood T cell repertoires in COVID-19. Across the study: Samples taken during acute and convalescent COVID-19 were collected in the United States, Italy and Spain. Sources were T cells, B-cell-depleted T cells, or PBMCs; the material itself was cDNA or gDNA.

Germline CDR1 is MRHNA and CDR2 is SNTAGT. The CDR3 has 16 amino acids. The V gene end was trimmed by 2 bases and the J gene end by 4 bases; junction bases not matched to a gene: 10. V is TRBV6-4 and J is TRBJ2-5; TRBD1 matches at 7 bases. The source of this sequence is a man between 65 and 85 years old with acute or convalescent COVID-19. Material: peripheral blood. In nucleotides, the CDR3 is TGTGCCAGCAGTGACAGGGGGCGGAGGATAGGAGAGACCCAGTACTTC. Protein product: CASSDRGRRIGETQYF.